The 27 T cell receptor beta chains given below trace back to one sample, sequenced in a study of CD8+CD57+ T cells in acquired aplastic anemia (dated by TCRdb to 2016 to 2019). TCRdb names Illumina HiSeq 2000 as the instrument used. Genomic DNA served as template for TCR beta VDJ combination and CDR3 sequence profiling. TCRdb reworked the public reads: Q25 trimming with fastp, MiXCR clone assembly, productive beta chains retained. Rows matching on CDR3 protein sequence are summarized as one entry with the most common DNA and genes. The sample has 150,000 to 200,000 distinct CDR3 sequences on record, less than 50% of them singletons. Together, the top ten hold around 1.8% of the sample. Patients chosen for sequencing had shown expansion of CD8+CD57+ cells by flow cytometry. The sample was sorted CD4+, CD8+, or CD8+CD57+ T cells (not recorded which) from PBMCs. These TCRs come from a human donor with aplastic anemia.

This clonotype was counted between two and nine times. The genes are TRBV10-3 and TRBJ2-3; 10 positions agree with TRBD2. The CDR3 spans 18 residues. Germline V gene data show CDR1 as ENHRY and CDR2 as SYGVKD. Trimming took 10 bases from V and 1 from J; bases not matched to a gene: 17. The CDR3 is CATALAGSRTLRTDTQYF. DNA for the CDR3: TGTGCCACGGCACTAGCGGGGTCCCGTACTCTACGCACAGATACGCAGTATTTT.

This clonotype was detected only a few times. The chain uses TRBV19 and TRBJ1-2, with 11 bases fitting TRBD1. The CDR3 has 14 residues. With 5 bases clipped from V and 8 bases from J, the junction kept 7 bases outside the gene matches. Per germline, CDR1 LNHDA and CDR2 SQIVND (reference sequence). This CDR3 reads CASSVGQGAGGYTF. CDR3 nucleotide sequence: TGTGCCAGTAGTGTCGGACAGGGGGCAGGAGGCTACACCTTC.

This clonotype showed up just once. The genes are TRBV20-1 and TRBJ1-2; 9 nucleotides match TRBD1. The CDR3 is 15 residues long. Germline V lookup: CDR1 DFQATT, CDR2 SNEGSKA (reference sequence). The V segment lost 1 base and the J segment 5 bases; nucleotides outside the gene matches: 8. The CDR3 DNA reads as TGCAGTGCTAGAGGACCAGACAGGGGGATATATGGCTACACCTTC. Protein product: CSARGPDRGIYGYTF.

The chain carries TRBV19 and TRBJ1-2, with D unclear. The CDR3 has 13 residues. Germline CDR1 LNHDA, CDR2 SQIVND (reference sequence). V shed 2 bases and J shed 7 bases, with 11 bases lying between them. CDR3 nucleotide sequence: TGTGCCAGTAGTATACTCGCCGGGTCTGGCTACACCTTC. Its translation is CASSILAGSGYTF.

J is TRBJ2-3 and V is TRBV15; D perhaps matches TRBD2 (5 bases). V was trimmed by 5 bases and J by 0 bases, leaving 15 bases between them. The CDR3 loop spans 16 amino acids. Germline V gives CDR1 LNHNV, CDR2 YYDKDF (reference sequence). The CDR3 coding sequence is TGTGCCACCAGCCCTAAGATCGGGGATAGCACAGATACGCAGTATTTT. Protein product: CATSPKIGDSTDTQYF.

The V and J genes are TRBV9 and TRBJ2-7; D not resolved. This CDR3 comprises 15 residues. In germline, CDR1 is SGDLS, CDR2 YYNGEE. V gave up 0 bases and J gave up 0 bases, with 10 bases separating them. CDR3 loop: CASSVGSADSYEQYF. Here the CDR3 DNA reads TGTGCCAGCAGCGTAGGAAGCGCGGACTCCTACGAGCAGTACTTC.

This clonotype was found many times. J is TRBJ2-7 and V is TRBV29-1, with 9 bases identical to TRBD1. This CDR3 has 13 amino acids. V gave up 3 bases and J gave up 3 bases; unmatched junction bases: 3. The germline V gene has CDR1 SQVTM and CDR2 ANQGSEA. The CDR3 region has the DNA TGCAGCGTTGATATGGGACAGGGCTACGAGCAGTACTTC. It codes for CSVDMGQGYEQYF.

The chain has TRBV5-1 and TRBJ2-5; 7 nucleotides line up with TRBD1. The CDR3 consists of 15 residues. Losses at the gene ends were 2 bases for V and 2 bases for J; bases not matched to a gene: 6. Looked up from germline, CDR1 is SGHRS and CDR2 is YFSETQ. CDR3 amino acids: CASSFYWDRQETQYF. The CDR3 nucleotides are TGCGCCAGCAGCTTCTACTGGGACAGACAAGAGACCCAGTACTTC.

The CDR3 loop is CSAPLVAGVETQYF. CDR3 DNA: TGCAGTGCCCCACTGGTAGCGGGAGTTGAGACCCAGTACTTC. The chain is built from TRBV20-1 and TRBJ2-5; 9 bases map to TRBD2. V dropped 6 bases and J dropped 5; count of bases not matched to a gene: 10. CDR3 size: 14 residues. Germline-derived CDR1 and CDR2 are DFQATT and SNEGSKA (reference sequence).

This clonotype was seen a single time. The CDR3 end shows no conserved phenylalanine or tryptophan, and so a read error is likely. This chain links TRBV19 with TRBJ1-3; 8 bases are shared with TRBD1. Germline lookup yields CDR1 LNHDA and CDR2 SQIVND (reference sequence). The CDR3 totals 13 residues. V shed 7 bases, J shed 6 bases, and the junction held 5 bases outside the gene matches. CDR3 nucleotide sequence: TGTGCCAGTAATCGGACAGGGCCAAACACCATATATCTT. Translation gives CASNRTGPNTIYL.

Concerning this clonotype: The junction differs from germline at one of its ends, possibly a read error. J is TRBJ1-1 and V is TRBV25-1, with D tentatively TRBD1 (6 bases). In germline, CDR1 is MGHDK, CDR2 SYGVNS. The CDR3 is 12 residues long. The CDR3 here is CASSEQGTDAFF. The DNA of the CDR3 is TGTGCCAGCAGTGAACAGGGGACTGATGCTTTCTTT.

This clonotype has only one observation. The rearrangement links TRBV14 to TRBJ2-2, with TRBD1 matching over 8 bases. The germline CDR1 and CDR2 sequences are SGHDN and FVKESK. This CDR3 has 16 amino acids. The trim removed 1 base at V and 6 bases at J, leaving 7 bases unmatched. In nucleotides, the CDR3 is TGTGCCAGCAGCCAAGTGGGACAGGTTATTGCCGGGGAGCTGTTTTTT. It codes for CASSQVGQVIAGELFF.

The table lists this clonotype with many counts. This chain joins TRBV27 and TRBJ2-6, with 10 bases lining up with TRBD1. Per germline, CDR1 MNHEY and CDR2 SMNVEV (reference sequence). V lost 2 bases, J lost 4 bases, and 5 bases stayed unmatched. The CDR3 is 17 residues long. The CDR3 DNA sequence: TGTGCCAGCAGTTTACGACAGGGGGCGCGAGGGGCCAACGTCCTGACTTTC. Its protein is CASSLRQGARGANVLTF. Supplemented by reference TRBV27 and TRBJ2-6, the full variable domain reads EAQVTQNPRYLITVTGKKLTVTCSQNMNHEYMSWYRQDPGLGLRQIYYSMNVEVTDKGDVPEGYKVSRKEKRNFPLILESPSPNQTSLYFCASSLRQGARGANVLTFGAGSRLTVL.

The V call is TRBV20-1, the J call TRBJ2-7; 8 bases match TRBD2. This CDR3 has 12 residues. V shed 1 base and J 4 bases; nucleotides not matched to a gene: 0. Germline V lookup: CDR1 DFQATT, CDR2 SNEGSKA (reference sequence). As DNA, the CDR3 is TGCAGTGCTAGAGCGGGAGGGTACGAGCAGTACTTC. Amino acids: CSARAGGYEQYF.

Comments on this clonotype: The junction shows a germline mismatch at one end, possibly a read error. The chain uses TRBV10-3 and TRBJ2-2; D may be TRBD2 (6 bases). The CDR3 is made up of 15 amino acids. The germline V gene has CDR1 ENHRY and CDR2 SYGVKD. The CDR3 DNA sequence: TGTGCCATCAGTGAGGGCTGGGGGGACGCCGGGGAACTGTTTTTT. It encodes CAISEGWGDAGELFF.

CDR3 nucleotides: TGCGCCAGCAGCTCTCAAGGCGGCAATGAGCAGTTCTTC. It encodes CASSSQGGNEQFF. The chain links TRBV5-1 to TRBJ2-1; D gene uncertain. Trimming removed 3 bases at V and 6 bases at J, with 10 bases between. This CDR3 is 13 amino acids long. In germline, CDR1 is SGHRS, CDR2 YFSETQ.

The sample holds one count of this clonotype. The CDR3 does not close with the conserved phenylalanine or tryptophan, likely indicating a read error. The CDR3 reads CAISESTGAQETQYS. Written as DNA, the CDR3 is TGTGCCATCAGTGAGTCAACAGGGGCCCAAGAGACCCAGTACTCC. The rearrangement links TRBV10-3 to TRBJ2-5; the match to TRBD1 covers 7 bases. The trim removed 0 bases at V and 1 base at J, leaving 2 bases unmatched. CDR3 size: 15 residues. Germline loops: CDR1 ENHRY, CDR2 SYGVKD.

This clonotype was detected only once. This chain links TRBV6-2 or TRBV6-3 with TRBJ1-5; D remains unclear. CDR3 length: 16 amino acids. Germline V gene lookup returns CDR1 MNHEY and CDR2 SVGEGT. V shed 0 bases and J shed 6 bases, with 15 bases lying between them. The CDR3 sequence: CASSYSSAGRGQPQHF. CDR3 nucleotide sequence: TGTGCCAGCAGTTACTCGTCTGCCGGTCGGGGTCAGCCCCAGCATTTT.

This clonotype was seen repeatedly, ten times or more. J is TRBJ1-1 and V is TRBV11-2; D is undetermined. CDR1 is SGHAT, CDR2 FQNNGV, per germline. The length of the CDR3 is 14 residues. Trimming took off 5 bases at V and 4 bases at J, with 14 bases between the two ends. CDR3 coding DNA: TGTGCCAGCAGCCCTGGGAGGCTAGGCACTGAAGCTTTCTTT. Protein product: CASSPGRLGTEAFF.

The J gene is TRBJ1-5, the V gene TRBV2; D is unresolved. Germline V gene data show CDR1 as SNHLY and CDR2 as FYNNEI. Trimming took off 3 bases at V and 5 bases at J, with 5 bases between the two ends. CDR3 length: 12 amino acids. The CDR3 DNA follows: TGTGCCAGCAGTGATGATGATCAGCCCCAGCATTTT. This sequence encodes CASSDDDQPQHF.

This clonotype showed up just a few times. This chain links TRBV28 with TRBJ2-7, with D unresolved. This CDR3 region has 17 residues. Trimming took 6 bases from V and 0 from J, leaving 21 bases between them. Germline V lookup: CDR1 MDHEN, CDR2 SYDVKM. DNA for the CDR3: TGTGCCAGCAGCCTTGAAATAAAGGCCCTAAGCTCCTACGAGCAGTACTTC. Translation: CASSLEIKALSSYEQYF. The whole variable domain, filled in from reference TRBV28 and TRBJ2-7, reads DVKVTQSSRYLVKRTGEKVFLECVQDMDHENMFWYRQDPGLGLRLIYFSYDVKMKEKGDIPEGYSVSREKKERFSLILESASTNQTSMYLCASSLEIKALSSYEQYFGPGTRLTVT.

In its sample, this clonotype was seen many times. The J gene is TRBJ1-2, the V gene TRBV6-1; 8 nucleotides line up with TRBD1. V gave up 5 bases and J gave up 10 bases; unmatched junction bases: 9. The CDR3 consists of 13 residues. Germline V lookup: CDR1 MNHNS, CDR2 SASEGT. The CDR3 DNA reads TGTGCCAGCAGTACAGGACAGGGCTTGTACTACACCTTC. Protein sequence: CASSTGQGLYYTF.

In the case of this clonotype: The final CDR3 position lacks the conserved phenylalanine or tryptophan, pointing to a likely read error. The rearrangement links TRBV2 to TRBJ1-1; 7 nucleotides line up with TRBD1. The J segment lost 4 bases and the V segment lost 6 bases, leaving 8 bases of the junction unmatched. CDR1 and CDR2 from the germline V gene are SNHLY and FYNNEI. CDR3 length: 14 residues. CDR3 loop: CASRKDRATTEAFL. The DNA for the CDR3 is TGTGCCAGCAGGAAAGACAGGGCCACCACTGAAGCTTTCCTT.

This clonotype was observed at least ten times. The genes are TRBV7-8 and TRBJ2-7, with a tentative D call TRBD1 (6 bases). The V and J ends lost 5 bases and 3 bases respectively, with 11 bases between them. This CDR3 contains 13 residues. Germline CDR1 and CDR2: SGHVS and FQNEAQ. The CDR3 DNA sequence: TGTGCCAGCAGCCAGGGGCCCCTCTACGAGCAGTACTTC. It translates to CASSQGPLYEQYF.

The chain employs TRBV20-1 and TRBJ2-7, with D maybe TRBD1 (5 bases). CDR1 is DFQATT and CDR2 is SNEGSKA in the germline V gene (reference sequence). V lost 1 base and J lost 3, with 16 bases in between. The CDR3 spans 15 residues. CDR3 residues: CSARGETVYDYEQYF. As DNA, the CDR3 is TGCAGTGCTAGAGGCGAGACAGTTTATGACTACGAGCAGTACTTC.

This clonotype was observed at least ten times. The chain recombines TRBV4-3 with TRBJ2-7, with 8 positions matching TRBD1. This CDR3 spans 13 amino acids. After removal of 6 bases from V and 5 bases from J, the junction contained 6 bases not matched to a gene. CDR1 is LGHNA, CDR2 YSLEER, per germline. The CDR3 nucleotides are TGCGCCAGCAGTGACAGGGGTGGACACGAGCAGTACTTC. This translates into CASSDRGGHEQYF.

This clonotype was recorded a few times. This rearrangement joins TRBV29-1 to TRBJ1-2, with D perhaps matching TRBD1 (6 bases). The CDR3 extends over 13 amino acids. Trimming stripped 5 bases from V and 5 bases from J, with 15 bases between. Germline-derived CDR1 and CDR2 are SQVTM and ANQGSEA. In DNA form, the CDR3 reads TGCAGCGTTCCCACGGGGGCGCGATATGGCTACACCTTC. Translation gives CSVPTGARYGYTF.